What follows are 26 T cell receptor beta chains derived from one specimen sequenced in a study of blood T cell repertoires in COVID-19. TCRdb keeps only in-frame clones here, not all; method: immunoSEQ multiplex PCR. Among about 160,000 clones, roughly 84% were seen once, and the ten largest hold less than 3.5%. What was sequenced was peripheral blood. The source of these receptors is an older woman with acute or convalescent COVID-19.

This chain connects TRBV6-2 or TRBV6-3 to TRBJ2-5; D perhaps matches TRBD1 (6 bases). This CDR3 spans 15 amino acids. V lost 2 bases and J lost 5, with 15 bases in between. Germline CDR1 reads MNHEY; CDR2 reads SVGEGT. DNA for the CDR3: TGTGCCAGCAGTTACGGGGGCAGCGCAGCCGAGACCCAGTACTTC. Its protein product is CASSYGGSAAETQYF.

The chain joins TRBV30 to TRBJ1-5; D is undetermined. V lost 2 bases and J lost 6, with 8 bases in between. Germline values: CDR1 GTSNPN, CDR2 SVGIG (reference sequence). The CDR3 is made up of 12 amino acids. In DNA, the CDR3 is TGTGCCTGGAGTAGGGAGAGTCAGCCCCAGCATTTT. Its translation: CAWSRESQPQHF.

The rearrangement uses TRBV15 and TRBJ1-3; D is undetermined. Trimming shortened V by 0 bases and J by 4 bases, and 4 bases separated the two germline ends. CDR1 LNHNV and CDR2 YYDKDF come from the germline V gene (reference sequence). The CDR3 runs to 13 residues. This chain's CDR3 is CATSRDVGNTIYF. The DNA for the CDR3 is TGTGCCACCAGCAGAGACGTGGGAAACACCATATATTTT.

The chain has TRBV6-1 and TRBJ1-4, with D hard to call. V shed 2 bases and J shed 11 bases, with 18 bases lying between them. Germline V gives CDR1 MNHNS, CDR2 SASEGT. CDR3 length: 15 amino acids. The CDR3 loop is CASSEIGRAVRKLFF. The DNA of the CDR3 is TGTGCCAGCAGTGAAATAGGGAGAGCCGTTCGGAAACTGTTTTTT.

The chain employs TRBV3-1 (or the pseudogene TRBV3-2) and TRBJ2-3; D may be TRBD2 (5 bases). The germline V gene has CDR1 LGHDT and CDR2 YNNKEL (reference sequence). The CDR3 totals 14 residues. V gave up 3 bases and J gave up 6 bases, with 13 bases separating them. CDR3 sequence reads: CASSQNLAGDTQYF. As DNA, the CDR3 is TGTGCCAGCAGCCAGAACCTAGCTGGTGATACGCAGTATTTT.

The V call is TRBV4-2, the J call TRBJ2-7; 9 nucleotides align to TRBD2. Germline CDR1 and CDR2: LGHNA and YNFKEQ. The CDR3 extends over 22 amino acids. The V segment lost 3 bases and the J segment 0 bases; nucleotides outside the gene matches: 24. The CDR3 loop is CASSHQGTGDRRGGPSSYEQYF. The CDR3 DNA reads as TGTGCCAGCAGCCATCAGGGGACGGGAGACCGGCGGGGGGGCCCTAGCTCCTACGAGCAGTACTTC.

Here the CDR3 reads CASSPGQGRNQAFF. The CDR3 DNA reads TGTGCCAGCAGTCCCGGACAGGGAAGAAATCAAGCTTTCTTT. V usage is TRBV28 and J usage is TRBJ1-1, with 8 bases that match TRBD1. CDR1 and CDR2 from the germline V gene are MDHEN and SYDVKM. The CDR3 contains 14 residues. V trimming: 5 bases; J trimming: 9 bases; junction bases outside the gene matches: 11.

This clone has only one observation. This sequence joins TRBV9 and TRBJ1-5, with D tentatively TRBD1 (5 bases). The V end was cut by 0 bases, the J end by 7 bases, with 11 bases between. The CDR3 covers 14 residues. The germline V gene encodes CDR1 SGDLS and CDR2 YYNGEE. In nucleotides, the CDR3 is TGTGCCAGCAGCGTAGGGACAAACTCGCAGCCCCAGCATTTT. Translating gives CASSVGTNSQPQHF.

The gene calls are TRBV10-1 and TRBJ2-7; D is perhaps TRBD2 (6 bases). The CDR3 loop spans 14 amino acids. Germline assignment: CDR1 WNHNN and CDR2 SYGVQD (reference sequence). With 3 bases removed from V and 5 bases from J, the gap between germline ends came to 14 bases. CDR3 coding DNA: TGCGCCAGCAGTGATGCGGGATTTTACGACGAGCAGTACTTC. Amino acids: CASSDAGFYDEQYF.

This clone was counted at least ten times. This rearrangement joins TRBV12-3 or TRBV12-4 to TRBJ1-1, with no clear D. Trimming removed 1 base at V and 9 bases at J, with 9 bases between. This CDR3 spans 12 amino acids. For the CDR3, the DNA is TGTGCCAGCAGTTTAGGTGGGCTCCAAGCTTTCTTT. It yields the protein CASSLGGLQAFF.

This clone was counted a few times. DNA for the CDR3: TGCGCCAGCAGCCAAGAGTATCGGGCAGGGGAATACGAGCAGTACTTC. It codes for CASSQEYRAGEYEQYF. The rearrangement uses TRBV4-3 and TRBJ2-7; D might be TRBD1 (6 bases). With 0 bases removed from V and 4 bases from J, the gap between germline ends came to 16 bases. CDR1 is LGHNA, CDR2 YSLEER, per germline. The CDR3 runs to 16 residues.

The gene calls are TRBV20-1 and TRBJ1-2; no definite D call. The germline gives CDR1 DFQATT, CDR2 SNEGSKA (reference sequence). The CDR3 contains 10 residues. V was cut by 4 bases and J by 8 bases, with 8 bases left in between. CDR3 amino acids: CSAIAVGYTF. The CDR3, as DNA: TGCAGTGCTATAGCAGTCGGCTACACCTTC.

This sequence joins TRBV27 and TRBJ2-7; D might be TRBD2 (5 bases). V gave up 10 bases and J gave up 4 bases, with 26 bases separating them. This CDR3 is built from 16 residues. Germline V gene sequence: CDR1 MNHEY, CDR2 SMNVEV (reference sequence). CDR3 in amino acids: CANSPEGSGKYYEQYF. As DNA, the CDR3 is TGTGCCAACTCACCTGAGGGCAGCGGAAAATATTACGAGCAGTACTTC.

The V gene is TRBV18, the J gene TRBJ2-7, with TRBD1 matching over 11 bases. The CDR3 sequence is 13 residues long. CDR1 KGHSH and CDR2 LQKENI come from the germline V gene. The trim removed 4 bases at V and 6 bases at J, leaving 2 bases unmatched. CDR3 DNA: TGTGCCAGCTCACAAGGGACAGGGGGCGAGCAGTACTTC. Its protein is CASSQGTGGEQYF.

This chain uses TRBV7-2 with TRBJ1-4, with TRBD1 identical over 9 bases. V lost 5 bases to trimming and J lost 10 bases; unmatched junction nucleotides: 8. Germline lookup yields CDR1 SGHTA and CDR2 FQGNSA. CDR3 length: 14 amino acids. DNA of the CDR3: TGTGCCAGCAGCCAGGGACAGGGTTCGGGAAAACTGTTTTTT. This encodes CASSQGQGSGKLFF. Complete variable domain (other parts from reference TRBV7-2 and TRBJ1-4): GAGVSQSPSNKVTEKGKDVELRCDPISGHTALYWYRQSLGQGLEFLIYFQGNSAPDKSGLPSDRFSAERTGGSVSTLTIQRTQQEDSAVYLCASSQGQGSGKLFFGSGTQLSVL.

The gene calls are TRBV6-5 and TRBJ1-2, with D perhaps TRBD1 (6 bases). Germline V gene lookup returns CDR1 MNHEY and CDR2 SVGAGI. CDR3 length: 13 residues. The germline V and J ends were trimmed by 6 bases and 4 bases, with 12 bases remaining between them. The CDR3 DNA follows: TGTGCCAGCAGACCCGGACAGTCCTATGGCTACACCTTC. Amino acid sequence: CASRPGQSYGYTF.

This chain connects TRBV6-5 to TRBJ1-1; the D is unclear. The V end lost 6 bases, the J end lost 0 bases, and 14 bases lay between the germline ends. The CDR3 loop spans 15 amino acids. The germline V gene has CDR1 MNHEY and CDR2 SVGAGI. Here the CDR3 reads CASRPPTPMNTEAFF. The CDR3 coding sequence is TGTGCCAGCAGGCCCCCGACACCCATGAACACTGAAGCTTTCTTT.

The V call is TRBV5-8, the J call TRBJ2-3; 12 nucleotides align to TRBD2. Trimming cost V 0 bases and J 0 bases; bases outside gene matches: 8. The CDR3 is 19 residues long. Germline V gene data show CDR1 as SGHTS and CDR2 as YDEGEE. CDR3 in DNA: TGTGCCAGCAGCTTGGAAGAGACTAGCGGGGGACAGAGCACAGATACGCAGTATTTT. The encoded protein is CASSLEETSGGQSTDTQYF.

This clone is a singleton in its sample. V usage is TRBV9 and J usage is TRBJ2-1, with D possibly TRBD2 on 5 matching bases. The CDR3 is 12 residues long. V shed 4 bases and J shed 6 bases, with 8 bases lying between them. Germline V gene lookup returns CDR1 SGDLS and CDR2 YYNGEE. The CDR3 loop is CASSFTSNEQFF. The DNA of the CDR3 is TGTGCCAGCAGCTTTACTAGCAATGAGCAGTTCTTC.

The chain employs TRBV11-2 and TRBJ2-1; 11 bases match TRBD1. The V segment lost 5 bases and the J segment 7 bases; nucleotides outside the gene matches: 13. Germline V gene sequence: CDR1 SGHAT, CDR2 FQNNGV. The CDR3 runs 17 residues. Written as DNA, the CDR3 is TGTGCCAGCAGCCAACTTCGCGCTGGGACAGGGGGTAATGAGCAGTTCTTC. Residues: CASSQLRAGTGGNEQFF.

The chain is built from TRBV6-5 and TRBJ2-3; D possibly corresponds to TRBD2 (5 bases). V was trimmed by 7 bases and J by 9 bases, leaving 17 bases between them. Germline assignment: CDR1 MNHEY and CDR2 SVGAGI. The CDR3 consists of 13 residues. Written as DNA, the CDR3 is TGTGCCAGCACCACCCTGACCCCGGGGACGCAGTATTTT. Translated: CASTTLTPGTQYF.

The chain combines TRBV14 with TRBJ1-2, with D hard to call. With 0 bases removed from V and 4 bases from J, the gap between germline ends came to 12 bases. The V gene's germline CDR1 is SGHDN and CDR2 FVKESK. The CDR3 has 15 amino acids. For the CDR3, the DNA is TGTGCCAGCAGCCAAGATCCCCGGTCGCCCTATGGCTACACCTTC. This translates into CASSQDPRSPYGYTF.

This chain links TRBV5-1 with TRBJ1-2; D gene unclear. Germline CDR1 reads SGHRS; CDR2 reads YFSETQ. The CDR3 loop spans 14 amino acids. V lost 3 bases, J lost 2 bases, and 11 bases lay in between. The CDR3 sequence is CASSSTSGNYGYTF. The CDR3 DNA reads as TGCGCCAGCAGCTCGACCTCCGGGAACTATGGCTACACCTTC.

The V gene is TRBV4-1, the J gene TRBJ1-1; possible D gene TRBD1, 5 bases. The CDR3 is made up of 14 amino acids. V dropped 8 bases and J dropped 1 base, with 14 bases sitting between them. Per germline, CDR1 MGHRA and CDR2 YSYEKL. CDR3 sequence reads: CASRKQAENTEAFF. CDR3 DNA sequence: TGCGCCAGCCGCAAACAGGCGGAGAACACTGAAGCTTTCTTT.

The genes are TRBV9 and TRBJ2-3; 9 positions match TRBD1. The V segment lost 5 bases and the J segment 5 bases; nucleotides outside the gene matches: 9. From germline, CDR1 is SGDLS and CDR2 YYNGEE. The CDR3 runs to 15 residues. CDR3 bases: TGTGCCAGCAGGGTGGGGACAGGGCGAGGAGATACGCAGTATTTT. This translates into CASRVGTGRGDTQYF. The full variable domain, completed using reference TRBV9 and TRBJ2-3, is DSGVTQTPKHLITATGQRVTLRCSPRSGDLSVYWYQQSLDQGLQFLIQYYNGEERAKGNILERFSAQQFPDLHSELNLSSLELGDSALYFCASRVGTGRGDTQYFGPGTRLTVL.

This clone was counted a single time. This chain links TRBV5-1 with TRBJ1-2; D is perhaps TRBD1 (6 bases). Germline lookup yields CDR1 SGHRS and CDR2 YFSETQ. V was trimmed by 3 bases and J by 6 bases, leaving 12 bases between them. The CDR3 is 13 residues long. The CDR3 loop reads CASSSLPGDGYTF. The CDR3 DNA follows: TGCGCCAGCAGCTCCCTTCCAGGGGATGGCTACACCTTC.